These 16 T cell receptor beta chains share one sample of origin, sequenced in a study of T cell responses to AZD1222 COVID-19 vaccine. Measured with immunoSEQ multiplex PCR; TCRdb has only the in-frame clones, and not every one. The sample records about 190,000 clones, approximately 90% being singletons. Sequencing was performed on peripheral blood, taken on day 0 of AZD1222 vaccination. The source is an adult in good health.

CDR3 residues: CASSHPGAYGYTF. The CDR3 nucleotides read TGTGCCAGCAGTCATCCCGGGGCGTATGGCTACACCTTC. The chain uses TRBV27 and TRBJ1-2; possibly TRBD1 for D (5 bases). The CDR3 extends over 13 amino acids. Germline CDR1 MNHEY, CDR2 SMNVEV (reference sequence). Trimming cost V 5 bases and J 5 bases, with 12 bases left between them.

The CDR3 reads CASSPRLDSYNEQFF. The CDR3 bases are TGTGCCAGCTCACCTAGACTAGACTCCTACAATGAGCAGTTCTTC. The rearrangement joins TRBV18 to TRBJ2-1; perhaps TRBD2 as D (6 bases). CDR1 and CDR2 (germline): KGHSH, LQKENI. V shed 3 bases and J shed 0 bases, with 9 bases lying between them. The CDR3 has 15 residues.

The gene calls are TRBV11-2 and TRBJ2-7, with D tentatively TRBD1 (5 bases). Germline CDR1 is SGHAT and CDR2 is FQNNGV. V lost 5 bases to trimming and J lost 7 bases, with 12 bases between them. This CDR3 has 12 amino acids. Written as DNA, the CDR3 is TGTGCCAGCAGCACCAGGGTATGGGAGCAGTACTTC. It codes for CASSTRVWEQYF.

As regards this clone: This sample includes further DNA sequences coding for the same CDR3. V gene TRBV7-9 combines with J gene TRBJ1-4; D is possibly TRBD1 (6 bases). CDR3 size: 14 residues. V was clipped by 4 bases and J by 7 bases, with 13 bases between them. Germline V gives CDR1 SEHNR, CDR2 FQNEAQ (reference sequence). CDR3 sequence: CASSSTGFGEKLFF. The CDR3 DNA sequence: TGTGCCAGCAGCTCCACAGGGTTTGGTGAAAAACTGTTTTTT.

This chain uses TRBV7-9 with TRBJ2-1; either TRBD1 or TRBD2 may supply D (5 bases each). Trimming shortened V by 11 bases and J by 6 bases, and 11 bases separated the two germline ends. CDR3 size: 11 residues. Germline V gene lookup returns CDR1 SEHNR and CDR2 FQNEAQ (reference sequence). The CDR3 coding sequence is TGTGCCGGAAGAGGGGCCAATGAGCAGTTCTTC. Its translation is CAGRGANEQFF.

CDR3 bases: TGTGCCAGCAGCGTAGAGGGGACTGGTGAAGCTTTCTTT. This encodes CASSVEGTGEAFF. The V call is TRBV9, the J call TRBJ1-1; D is possibly TRBD1 (5 bases). V was pared by 0 bases and J by 7 bases, with 10 bases between. CDR1 is SGDLS and CDR2 is YYNGEE in the germline V gene. The CDR3 runs 13 residues.

This chain links TRBV7-9 with TRBJ1-6; D unresolved. This CDR3 is built from 12 residues. Trimming shortened V by 5 bases and J by 9 bases, and 8 bases separated the two germline ends. Looked up from germline, CDR1 is SEHNR and CDR2 is FQNEAQ (reference sequence). CDR3 in amino acids: CASSPVPSPLHF. The CDR3 DNA is TGTGCCAGCAGCCCTGTCCCTTCACCCCTCCACTTT.

V is TRBV9 and J is TRBJ2-7, with D tentatively TRBD1 or TRBD2 (5 bases each). This CDR3 has 16 amino acids. The ends were cut back, 6 bases at V and 0 bases at J, with 19 bases in the middle. Germline V lookup: CDR1 SGDLS, CDR2 YYNGEE. For the CDR3, the DNA is TGTGCCAGCACCGAGACGATCCGGGACGGCTCCTACGAGCAGTACTTC. Its translation: CASTETIRDGSYEQYF.

This chain connects TRBV11-3 to TRBJ2-1; D call uncertain. CDR1 and CDR2 from the germline V gene are SGHNT and YENEEA. The CDR3 is made up of 13 amino acids. The V end lost 3 bases, the J end lost 4 bases, and 7 bases lay between the germline ends. CDR3 in amino acids: CASSFEQYNEQFF. CDR3 bases: TGTGCCAGCAGCTTCGAACAGTACAATGAGCAGTTCTTC.

This chain joins TRBV7-3 and TRBJ1-1; unclear D gene. The V gene lost 4 bases and the J gene lost 3 bases, with 18 bases spanning the gap. The CDR3 length is 16 residues. Germline CDR1 and CDR2: SGHTA and FQGTGA. The DNA of the CDR3 is TGTGCCAGCAGCTCAGACCCGGGGAAGGCAGACACTGAAGCTTTCTTT. Its protein product is CASSSDPGKADTEAFF.

This rearrangement joins TRBV11-2 to TRBJ1-2; D might be TRBD1 (5 bases). The CDR3 runs 14 residues. The V gene's germline CDR1 is SGHAT and CDR2 FQNNGV. V was clipped by 2 bases and J by 1 base, with 8 bases between them. CDR3 region: CASSLRQGNYGYTF. The CDR3 DNA reads as TGTGCCAGCAGCTTACGGCAGGGTAACTATGGCTACACCTTC.

The chain is built from TRBV29-1 and TRBJ2-1, with D perhaps TRBD2 (5 bases). The CDR3 has 14 residues. CDR1 and CDR2 (germline): SQVTM, ANQGSEA. V lost 4 bases, J lost 1 base, and 11 bases lay in between. The CDR3 DNA sequence: TGCAGCGTTGTATGGGCGGGTTCCTACAATGAGCAGTTCTTC. Its protein is CSVVWAGSYNEQFF.

Concerning this clone itself: One junction end does not reproduce the germline sequence, and a read error may be involved. As DNA, the CDR3 is TGTGCTAGCAGCTTTGGCCCGAACACTGAAGCTTTCTTT. Protein: CASSFGPNTEAFF. The chain couples TRBV7-7 to TRBJ1-1; D is unresolved. Germline CDR1 and CDR2: SSHAT and FNYEAQ (reference sequence). CDR3 length: 13 amino acids.

The chain links TRBV3-1 (or the pseudogene TRBV3-2) to TRBJ2-1; 13 bases map to TRBD2. Looked up from germline, CDR1 is LGHDT and CDR2 is YNNKEL (reference sequence). CDR3 length equals 15 residues. The V segment lost 4 bases and the J segment 6 bases; nucleotides outside the gene matches: 3. Here the CDR3 reads CASSPTSGRANEQFF. DNA for the CDR3: TGTGCCAGCAGCCCTACTAGCGGGAGGGCCAATGAGCAGTTCTTC.

The chain links TRBV7-2 to TRBJ1-1, with a tentative D call TRBD1 (6 bases). The CDR3 is 11 residues long. V shed 5 bases and J shed 10 bases, with 11 bases lying between them. CDR1 and CDR2 from the germline V gene are SGHTA and FQGNSA. This chain's CDR3 is CASSRGGGAFF. DNA for the CDR3: TGTGCCAGCAGCCGGGGAGGGGGAGCTTTCTTT. Drawing the rest from reference TRBV7-2 and TRBJ1-1, the complete variable domain is GAGVSQSPSNKVTEKGKDVELRCDPISGHTALYWYRQSLGQGLEFLIYFQGNSAPDKSGLPSDRFSAERTGGSVSTLTIQRTQQEDSAVYLCASSRGGGAFFGQGTRLTVV.

The table lists this clone with a count of one. The rearrangement links TRBV5-4 to TRBJ2-7; TRBD1 is a possible D gene (6 bases). Germline V gene data show CDR1 as SGHNT and CDR2 as YYREEE (reference sequence). The CDR3 sequence is 12 residues long. Trimming cost V 4 bases and J 3 bases, with 8 bases left between them. CDR3 amino acids: CASSVTGYEQYF. The CDR3, as DNA: TGTGCCAGCAGCGTGACAGGCTACGAGCAGTACTTC. Full variable domain (remainder filled in from reference TRBV5-4 and TRBJ2-7): ETGVTQSPTHLIKTRGQQVTLRCSSQSGHNTVSWYQQALGQGPQFIFQYYREEENGRGNFPPRFSGLQFPNYSSELNVNALELDDSALYLCASSVTGYEQYFGPGTRLTVT.